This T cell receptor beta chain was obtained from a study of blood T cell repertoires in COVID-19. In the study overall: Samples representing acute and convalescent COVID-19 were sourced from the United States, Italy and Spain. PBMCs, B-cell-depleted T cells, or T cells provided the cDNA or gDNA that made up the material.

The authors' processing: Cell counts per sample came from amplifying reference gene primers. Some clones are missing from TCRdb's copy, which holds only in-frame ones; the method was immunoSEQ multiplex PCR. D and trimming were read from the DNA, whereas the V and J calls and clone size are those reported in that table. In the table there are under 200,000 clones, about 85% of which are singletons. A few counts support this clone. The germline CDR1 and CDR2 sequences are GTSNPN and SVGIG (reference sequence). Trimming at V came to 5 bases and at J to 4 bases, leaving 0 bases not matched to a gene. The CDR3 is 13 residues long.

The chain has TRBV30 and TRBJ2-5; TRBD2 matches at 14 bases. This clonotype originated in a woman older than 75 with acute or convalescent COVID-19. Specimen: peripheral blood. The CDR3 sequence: CAWGLAGGETQYF. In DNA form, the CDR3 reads TGTGCCTGGGGACTAGCGGGAGGAGAGACCCAGTACTTC.